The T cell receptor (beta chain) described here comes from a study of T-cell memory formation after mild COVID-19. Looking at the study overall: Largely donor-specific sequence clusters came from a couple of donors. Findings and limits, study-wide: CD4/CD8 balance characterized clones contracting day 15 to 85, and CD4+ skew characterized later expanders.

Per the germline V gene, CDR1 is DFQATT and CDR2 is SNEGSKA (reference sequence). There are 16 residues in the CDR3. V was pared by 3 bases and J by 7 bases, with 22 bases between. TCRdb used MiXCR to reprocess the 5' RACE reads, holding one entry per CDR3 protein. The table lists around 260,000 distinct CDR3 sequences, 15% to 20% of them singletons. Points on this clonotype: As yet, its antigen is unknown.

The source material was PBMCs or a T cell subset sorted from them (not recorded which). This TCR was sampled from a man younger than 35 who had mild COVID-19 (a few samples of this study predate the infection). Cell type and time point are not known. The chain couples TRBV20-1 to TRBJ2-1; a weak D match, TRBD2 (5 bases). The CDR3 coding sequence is TGCAGTGCTAGGGCTCCGGGGTCCGGGTCGGGTAATGAGCAGTTCTTC. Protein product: CSARAPGSGSGNEQFF.